Listed here are 8 T cell receptor beta chains from one sample, sequenced in a study of cytomegalovirus exposure and HLA in healthy donors (dated 2017 in TCRdb). The method was the immunoSEQ multiplex PCR assay. What TCRdb holds here is the immuneACCESS table cut down to in-frame rearrangements. Part of the clones is not present; checked against another copy, under half of the missing clones reflect an unresolved V gene, and the others are unexplained. This sample gives approximately 100,000 clones in total; roughly 87% of them show up just once. The ten largest clones take up under 4.5% of the sample. The sample was PBMCs. The receptors derive from a woman aged 25-40 years in good health and CMV-seronegative.

V usage is TRBV5-1 and J usage is TRBJ1-4; a possible D gene is TRBD1 (5 bases). Trimming pared 0 bases from V and 8 bases from J, leaving 11 bases between. Germline V lookup: CDR1 SGHRS, CDR2 YFSETQ. The CDR3 length is 14 residues. The CDR3 here is CASSLAEGREKLFF. Here the CDR3 DNA reads TGCGCCAGCAGCTTGGCGGAGGGACGGGAAAAACTGTTTTTT.

The rearrangement uses TRBV18 and TRBJ2-5, with a tentative D call TRBD1 (6 bases). The CDR3 is 13 amino acids. Trimming stripped 5 bases from V and 1 base from J, with 8 bases between. Germline V gene lookup returns CDR1 KGHSH and CDR2 LQKENI. DNA for the CDR3: TGTGCCAGCTCAACAGGGTCCCAAGAGACCCAGTACTTC. It specifies CASSTGSQETQYF.

The chain employs TRBV27 and TRBJ2-3; TRBD1 matches at 8 bases. The CDR3 spans 13 residues. J lost 8 bases, V lost 10 bases, and 11 bases had no gene match. The germline gives CDR1 MNHEY, CDR2 SMNVEV (reference sequence). This chain's CDR3 is CATTDRAQGTQYF. The DNA of the CDR3 is TGTGCCACCACGGACAGGGCGCAGGGTACGCAGTATTTT.

This chain links TRBV15 with TRBJ1-1, with D perhaps TRBD1 (5 bases). Trimming pared 11 bases from V and 0 bases from J, leaving 19 bases between. The length of the CDR3 is 15 residues. From germline, CDR1 is LNHNV and CDR2 YYDKDF (reference sequence). The CDR3, as DNA: TGTGCCGCCTCTCCCAGGGCTTTTATGAACACTGAAGCTTTCTTT. Protein: CAASPRAFMNTEAFF.

The rearrangement links TRBV19 to TRBJ2-1, with D maybe TRBD2 (6 bases). The CDR3 consists of 15 residues. The germline CDR1 and CDR2 sequences are LNHDA and SQIVND (reference sequence). Deletions cut 3 bases from V and 4 bases from J, with 13 bases between. CDR3 loop: CASSMGLPSYNEQFF. In DNA form, the CDR3 reads TGTGCCAGTAGTATGGGACTCCCCAGTTACAATGAGCAGTTCTTC.

The chain has TRBV19 and TRBJ1-5, with TRBD1 matching 7 bases. Germline V gene lookup returns CDR1 LNHDA and CDR2 SQIVND (reference sequence). Trimming at V came to 8 bases and at J to 4 bases, leaving 8 bases not matched to a gene. The CDR3 length is 14 residues. This CDR3 is CASARGLGNQPQHF. CDR3 nucleotide sequence: TGTGCCAGTGCAAGGGGGCTCGGTAATCAGCCCCAGCATTTT.

V usage is TRBV11-2 and J usage is TRBJ2-7, with D perhaps TRBD1 (6 bases). The germline V gene encodes CDR1 SGHAT and CDR2 FQNNGV. CDR3 size: 13 residues. V was trimmed by 4 bases and J by 5 bases, leaving 12 bases between them. CDR3: CASSSLRDNEQYF. As DNA, the CDR3 is TGTGCCAGCAGCTCCCTCAGGGACAACGAGCAGTACTTC.

This clone has only a few counts. The chain is built from TRBV5-1 and TRBJ1-1; D not certain. Germline V gives CDR1 SGHRS, CDR2 YFSETQ. The CDR3 consists of 15 residues. Trimming took off 4 bases at V and 1 base at J, with 14 bases between the two ends. The chain's CDR3 is CASSPFTTTNTEAFF. The CDR3 DNA reads as TGCGCCAGCAGCCCGTTTACCACAACGAACACTGAAGCTTTCTTT.